The 31 T cell receptor beta chains below all came from one sample that was sequenced in a study of cytomegalovirus exposure and HLA in healthy donors. The data were produced by immunoSEQ multiplex PCR, yet TCRdb's version contains in-frame clones alone and is incomplete. The table includes around 150,000 clones, more than 75% detected once. Specimen: PBMCs. These receptors all stem from a man aged 18-30 years in good health and CMV-seronegative.

The chain combines TRBV9 with TRBJ2-7; 8 positions agree with TRBD2. CDR1 is SGDLS and CDR2 is YYNGEE in the germline V gene. Germline trimming cut 2 bases from V and 1 base from J; bases unmatched to any gene: 5. The CDR3 is 15 residues long. The CDR3 spells CASSVGGLGSYEQYF. CDR3 DNA sequence: TGTGCCAGCAGCGTGGGGGGACTAGGGTCCTACGAGCAGTACTTC. Drawing the rest from reference TRBV9 and TRBJ2-7, the complete variable domain is DSGVTQTPKHLITATGQRVTLRCSPRSGDLSVYWYQQSLDQGLQFLIQYYNGEERAKGNILERFSAQQFPDLHSELNLSSLELGDSALYFCASSVGGLGSYEQYFGPGTRLTVT.

The gene calls are TRBV2 and TRBJ1-4; D is perhaps TRBD1 (5 bases). Germline values: CDR1 SNHLY, CDR2 FYNNEI. Trimming removed 4 bases at V and 8 bases at J, with 8 bases between. The CDR3 has 12 amino acids. CDR3 bases: TGTGCCAGCAGTGGGGGCAGCGAAAAACTGTTTTTT. Its protein product is CASSGGSEKLFF. Based on the CDR3 plus reference TRBV2 and TRBJ1-4, the full variable domain is EPEVTQTPSHQVTQMGQEVILRCVPISNHLYFYWYRQILGQKVEFLVSFYNNEISEKSEIFDDQFSVERPDGSNFTLKIRSTKLEDSAMYFCASSGGSEKLFFGSGTQLSVL.

This clone has only a few counts. This chain connects TRBV30 to TRBJ1-6; 9 bases are shared with TRBD1. Germline V gene sequence: CDR1 GTSNPN, CDR2 SVGIG (reference sequence). The length of the CDR3 is 18 residues. V lost 2 bases to trimming and J lost 2 bases; unmatched junction nucleotides: 10. The CDR3 coding sequence is TGTGCCTGGAGTATCACCGGGACAGGGAGGACCTATAATTCACCCCTCCACTTT. Translation gives CAWSITGTGRTYNSPLHF.

This chain uses TRBV18 with TRBJ2-7; the D gene could be TRBD1 or TRBD2 (7 bases each). The CDR3 is 16 amino acids. V lost 6 bases and J 0 bases, leaving 18 bases between the germline ends. CDR1 KGHSH and CDR2 LQKENI come from the germline V gene. The CDR3 spells CASSPGGASLSYEQYF. CDR3 bases: TGTGCCAGCTCGCCAGGGGGGGCCAGTCTCTCCTACGAGCAGTACTTC.

The genes are TRBV5-5 and TRBJ1-1; the D gene is possibly TRBD1 (5 bases). Trimming removed 0 bases from V and 2 bases from J, with 8 bases in between. Germline V lookup: CDR1 SGHKS, CDR2 YYEKEE (reference sequence). This CDR3 is 14 amino acids long. The CDR3 loop reads CASSLGRDNTEAFF. The CDR3 DNA follows: TGTGCCAGCAGCTTGGGGAGGGACAACACTGAAGCTTTCTTT.

Comments on this clone: Other DNA sequences within the sample encode an identical CDR3. The chain employs TRBV6-5 and TRBJ1-2; D perhaps matches TRBD1 (5 bases). V lost 1 base to trimming and J lost 4 bases, with 7 bases between them. The CDR3 consists of 13 residues. Germline loops: CDR1 MNHEY, CDR2 SVGAGI. CDR3 in amino acids: CASSYFQGYGYTF. DNA for the CDR3: TGTGCCAGCAGTTACTTTCAGGGCTATGGCTACACCTTC.

V gene TRBV27 combines with J gene TRBJ1-5, with 7 bases fitting TRBD1. J lost 5 bases, V lost 4 bases, and 11 bases had no gene match. Germline CDR1 reads MNHEY; CDR2 reads SMNVEV (reference sequence). This CDR3 contains 16 residues. The CDR3 region is CASSSRDSLTYQPQHF. The CDR3 region has the DNA TGTGCCAGCAGTTCCCGGGACAGCTTGACTTATCAGCCCCAGCATTTT.

This clone was observed a handful of times. The chain employs TRBV7-9 and TRBJ1-4; unclear D gene. CDR1 is SEHNR, CDR2 FQNEAQ, per germline (reference sequence). Trimming removed 4 bases at V and 3 bases at J, with 12 bases between. This CDR3 is built from 15 residues. CDR3 residues: CASSSAEGSNEKLFF. Here the CDR3 DNA reads TGTGCCAGCAGCTCCGCCGAGGGCTCTAATGAAAAACTGTTTTTT.

The rearrangement links TRBV7-8 to TRBJ1-1; no clear D. V lost 6 bases and J 0 bases, leaving 8 bases between the germline ends. There are 13 residues in the CDR3. From germline, CDR1 is SGHVS and CDR2 FQNEAQ. CDR3 nucleotide sequence: TGTGCCAGCAGTAACGGAGTGAACACTGAAGCTTTCTTT. Its translation: CASSNGVNTEAFF.

The V call is TRBV7-2, the J call TRBJ2-7; tentative D call: TRBD1 (6 bases). The V end was cut by 2 bases, the J end by 4 bases, with 12 bases between. Germline V gene sequence: CDR1 SGHTA, CDR2 FQGNSA. The CDR3 runs 14 residues. In DNA, the CDR3 is TGTGCCAGCAGCTTAAAACAGGGTCGATACGAGCAGTACTTC. It is translated as CASSLKQGRYEQYF. The variable domain in full, completed from reference TRBV7-2 and TRBJ2-7, reads GAGVSQSPSNKVTEKGKDVELRCDPISGHTALYWYRQSLGQGLEFLIYFQGNSAPDKSGLPSDRFSAERTGGSVSTLTIQRTQQEDSAVYLCASSLKQGRYEQYFGPGTRLTVT.

The chain employs TRBV6-5 and TRBJ1-2; TRBD1 agrees at 7 bases. With V trimmed by 0 bases and J by 4 bases, 2 bases remained unmatched. The V gene's germline CDR1 is MNHEY and CDR2 SVGAGI. This CDR3 region has 14 residues. The chain's CDR3 is CASSYSGQIYGYTF. CDR3 DNA sequence: TGTGCCAGCAGTTACTCGGGACAGATCTATGGCTACACCTTC.

In this sample, this clone turned up a few times. V gene TRBV28 combines with J gene TRBJ1-4; no reliable D call. CDR1 and CDR2 from the germline V gene are MDHEN and SYDVKM. The V gene lost 5 bases and the J gene lost 0 bases, with 13 bases spanning the gap. The CDR3 runs 16 residues. CDR3 in DNA: TGTGCCAGCAGTACCCGAGACACAACAACTAATGAAAAACTGTTTTTT. Its translation: CASSTRDTTTNEKLFF.

This chain connects TRBV6-5 to TRBJ1-1; 8 nucleotides match TRBD1. The CDR3 length is 12 residues. Trimming at V came to 5 bases and at J to 7 bases, leaving 3 bases not matched to a gene. Germline V gives CDR1 MNHEY, CDR2 SVGAGI. The chain's CDR3 is CASSPDRVEAFF. The CDR3 DNA is TGTGCCAGCAGTCCGGACAGGGTTGAAGCTTTCTTT.

V gene TRBV18 combines with J gene TRBJ1-1; maybe TRBD1 (5 bases). The CDR3 is made up of 13 amino acids. Germline V gene data show CDR1 as KGHSH and CDR2 as LQKENI. V dropped 5 bases and J dropped 4 bases, with 11 bases sitting between them. The CDR3, as DNA: TGTGCCAGCTCATTCAGGGTGCCCACTGAAGCTTTCTTT. It specifies CASSFRVPTEAFF.

CDR3 sequence (DNA): TGTGCCAGCAGCCAAGATTCAGGGGGTAACCGTGCTAGCACAGATACGCAGTATTTT. Translation gives CASSQDSGGNRASTDTQYF. The rearrangement links TRBV14 to TRBJ2-3, with TRBD1 identical over 7 bases. V gave up 0 bases and J gave up 0 bases; unmatched junction bases: 12. The CDR3 totals 19 residues. From germline, CDR1 is SGHDN and CDR2 FVKESK. The variable domain in full, with the rest retrieved from reference TRBV14 and TRBJ2-3, is EAGVTQFPSHSVIEKGQTVTLRCDPISGHDNLYWYRRVMGKEIKFLLHFVKESKQDESGMPNNRFLAERTGGTYSTLKVQPAELEDSGVYFCASSQDSGGNRASTDTQYFGPGTRLTVL.

The chain carries TRBV5-4 and TRBJ1-2; 7 nucleotides align to TRBD1. V gave up 1 base and J gave up 5 bases; unmatched junction bases: 5. CDR3 length: 14 residues. CDR1 is SGHNT, CDR2 YYREEE, per germline (reference sequence). The DNA for the CDR3 is TGTGCCAGCAGCTTGAGTGGACAGGTTTATGGCTACACCTTC. Translating gives CASSLSGQVYGYTF.

J is TRBJ2-1 and V is TRBV28; the match to TRBD2 covers 8 bases. Germline values: CDR1 MDHEN, CDR2 SYDVKM. The CDR3 consists of 14 residues. The V gene end was trimmed by 3 bases and the J gene end by 5 bases; junction bases not matched to a gene: 3. In nucleotides, the CDR3 is TGTGCCAGCAGTTTGAATAGCGGGGACAATGAGCAGTTCTTC. The encoded protein is CASSLNSGDNEQFF.

This clone was detected ten times or more. The chain uses TRBV11-2 and TRBJ2-7; 9 bases line up with TRBD1. Germline assignment: CDR1 SGHAT and CDR2 FQNNGV. CDR3 length: 14 residues. The trim removed 5 bases at V and 5 bases at J, leaving 7 bases unmatched. CDR3 coding DNA: TGTGCCAGCAGCGCTTTGGGGACAGGGAACGAGCAGTACGTC. Its protein product is CASSALGTGNEQYV.

This CDR3 is CASSLRRDPYEQYV. The CDR3 DNA reads TGTGCCAGCAGTCTCCGCAGGGATCCCTACGAGCAGTACGTC. The V call is TRBV28, the J call TRBJ2-7; weak D call: TRBD1 (5 bases). V was shortened by 5 bases and J by 2 bases, with 13 bases between the two germline ends. The CDR3 covers 14 residues. The germline CDR1 and CDR2 sequences are MDHEN and SYDVKM.

The chain links TRBV11-2 to TRBJ2-6; TRBD1 is a possible D gene (5 bases). The CDR3 is made up of 15 amino acids. Germline loops: CDR1 SGHAT, CDR2 FQNNGV. The ends were cut back, 5 bases at V and 0 bases at J, with 8 bases in the middle. CDR3 loop: CASSQGGSGANVLTF. The CDR3 coding sequence is TGTGCCAGCAGCCAGGGCGGCTCTGGGGCCAACGTCCTGACTTTC.

The chain couples TRBV27 to TRBJ2-1; 11 bases agree with TRBD2. Germline-derived CDR1 and CDR2 are MNHEY and SMNVEV (reference sequence). V was clipped by 5 bases and J by 6 bases; unmatched bases: 6. The CDR3 covers 15 residues. The CDR3 loop reads CASSPLAGELNEQFF. In DNA, the CDR3 is TGTGCCAGCAGTCCACTAGCGGGGGAACTCAATGAGCAGTTCTTC.

The rearrangement uses TRBV30 and TRBJ2-3; maybe TRBD2 (6 bases). The V gene lost 2 bases and the J gene lost 0 bases, with 12 bases spanning the gap. This CDR3 contains 15 residues. Germline assignment: CDR1 GTSNPN and CDR2 SVGIG (reference sequence). In DNA form, the CDR3 reads TGTGCCTGGAGTTTGGCGGGGAGTAGCACAGATACGCAGTATTTT. It translates to CAWSLAGSSTDTQYF.

The chain joins TRBV5-1 to TRBJ2-3; weak D call: TRBD1 (5 bases). Germline V gene data show CDR1 as SGHRS and CDR2 as YFSETQ. Trimming shortened V by 0 bases and J by 0 bases, and 14 bases separated the two germline ends. This CDR3 is built from 17 residues. The CDR3 sequence is CASSLARAPSSTDTQYF. The CDR3 bases are TGCGCCAGCAGCTTGGCCAGGGCTCCTTCTAGCACAGATACGCAGTATTTT.

The genes are TRBV28 and TRBJ2-2; 8 nucleotides match TRBD1. Germline V gene lookup returns CDR1 MDHEN and CDR2 SYDVKM. J was trimmed by 7 bases and V by 7 bases; bases with no gene match: 8. This CDR3 is 14 amino acids long. The chain's CDR3 is CASTWTGRDGELFF. CDR3 in DNA: TGTGCCAGCACCTGGACAGGGCGGGACGGGGAGCTGTTTTTT.

This CDR3 is CASSLGAGSPLHF. The CDR3 DNA reads TGTGCCAGCAGCTTAGGCGCGGGTTCACCCCTCCACTTT. The V gene is TRBV7-6, the J gene TRBJ1-6, with D hard to call. CDR3 length equals 13 residues. Germline V gene lookup returns CDR1 SGHVS and CDR2 FNYEAQ. The ends were cut back, 1 base at V and 9 bases at J, with 7 bases in the middle.

The genes are TRBV6-5 and TRBJ2-5, with D perhaps matching TRBD2 (6 bases). There are 13 residues in the CDR3. The germline CDR1 and CDR2 sequences are MNHEY and SVGAGI. Trimming removed 2 bases at V and 5 bases at J, with 9 bases between. The CDR3 loop reads CASSYRLGETQYF. CDR3 coding DNA: TGTGCCAGCAGTTACCGACTAGGGGAGACCCAGTACTTC.

This chain links TRBV21-1 with TRBJ2-7; the table's TRBD1 call for D was not verified on the DNA. TRBV21-1 is assigned pseudogene status. The CDR3 contains 13 residues. The CDR3, as DNA: TGTGCCAGCAGCTACCGGACAGGGGCCGAGCAGTACTTC. Translation: CASSYRTGAEQYF.

The CDR3 DNA reads as TGTGCCGCCGCCAGCGGGAGGTTTGGGACCCAGTACTTC. Its translation: CAAASGRFGTQYF. The chain is built from TRBV7-2 and TRBJ2-5; 9 nucleotides line up with TRBD2. The trim removed 11 bases at V and 7 bases at J, leaving 11 bases unmatched. The CDR3 length is 13 residues. The V gene's germline CDR1 is SGHTA and CDR2 FQGNSA.

The J gene is TRBJ2-3, the V gene TRBV30; TRBD2 might be the D (5 bases). CDR3 length: 13 amino acids. Germline V CDR1 and CDR2: GTSNPN, SVGIG (reference sequence). The V end lost 7 bases, the J end lost 5 bases, and 16 bases lay between the germline ends. The CDR3 DNA reads as TGTGCCTCTGGACTGCTTCTGGGAGATACGCAGTATTTT. Translating it yields CASGLLLGDTQYF.

The chain combines TRBV6-5 with TRBJ2-5, with TRBD2 matching over 13 bases. From germline, CDR1 is MNHEY and CDR2 SVGAGI. Trimming took 4 bases from V and 5 from J; bases not matched to a gene: 7. CDR3 length equals 16 residues. Here the CDR3 DNA reads TGTGCCAGCAGTTCCCCACTAGCGGGAGGGTGGGAGACCCAGTACTTC. It codes for CASSSPLAGGWETQYF.

This chain links TRBV4-1 with TRBJ2-1; possible D gene TRBD2, 7 bases. Trimming left V 0 bases short and J 0 bases short, with 12 bases between. The CDR3 totals 17 residues. Germline CDR1 is MGHRA and CDR2 is YSYEKL. The CDR3, as DNA: TGCGCCAGCAGCCAAGACTACCGGGGGGCCTCCTACAATGAGCAGTTCTTC. The encoded protein is CASSQDYRGASYNEQFF.